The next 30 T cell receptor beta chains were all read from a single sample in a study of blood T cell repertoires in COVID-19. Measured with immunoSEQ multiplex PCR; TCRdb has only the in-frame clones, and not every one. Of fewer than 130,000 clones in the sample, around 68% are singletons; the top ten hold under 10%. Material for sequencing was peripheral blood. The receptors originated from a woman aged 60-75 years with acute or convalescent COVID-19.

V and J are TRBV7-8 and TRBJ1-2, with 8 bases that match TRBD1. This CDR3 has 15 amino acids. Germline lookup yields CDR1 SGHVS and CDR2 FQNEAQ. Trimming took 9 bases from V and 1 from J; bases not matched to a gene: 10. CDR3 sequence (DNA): TGTGCCAGTCGACAGGGGTCCAACCTTAACTATGGCTACACCTTC. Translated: CASRQGSNLNYGYTF.

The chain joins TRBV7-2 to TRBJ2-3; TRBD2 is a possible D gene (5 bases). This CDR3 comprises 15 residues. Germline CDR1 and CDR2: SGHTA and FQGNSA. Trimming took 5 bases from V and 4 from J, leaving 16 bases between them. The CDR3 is CASSPTGSQSDTQYF. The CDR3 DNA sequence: TGTGCCAGCAGCCCAACGGGAAGCCAATCAGATACGCAGTATTTT.

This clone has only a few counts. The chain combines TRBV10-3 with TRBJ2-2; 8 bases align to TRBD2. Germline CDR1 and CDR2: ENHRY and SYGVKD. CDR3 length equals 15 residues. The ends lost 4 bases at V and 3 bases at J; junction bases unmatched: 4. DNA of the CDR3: TGTGCCATCAGTGTGAACGGGGGGGACACCGGGGAGCTGTTTTTT. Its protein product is CAISVNGGDTGELFF.

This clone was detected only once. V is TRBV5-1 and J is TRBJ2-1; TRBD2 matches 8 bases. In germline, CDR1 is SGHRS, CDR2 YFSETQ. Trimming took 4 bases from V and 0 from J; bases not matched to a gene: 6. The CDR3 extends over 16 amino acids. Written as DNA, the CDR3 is TGCGCCAGCAGCGGAAGCGGGGGCAACTCCTACAATGAGCAGTTCTTC. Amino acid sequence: CASSGSGGNSYNEQFF.

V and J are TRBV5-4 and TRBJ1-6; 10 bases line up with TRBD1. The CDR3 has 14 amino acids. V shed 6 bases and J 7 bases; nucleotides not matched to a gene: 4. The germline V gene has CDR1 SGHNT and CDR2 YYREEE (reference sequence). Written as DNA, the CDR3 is TGTGCCAGCAATCGACAGGGGGCAAATTCACCCCTCCACTTT. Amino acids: CASNRQGANSPLHF.

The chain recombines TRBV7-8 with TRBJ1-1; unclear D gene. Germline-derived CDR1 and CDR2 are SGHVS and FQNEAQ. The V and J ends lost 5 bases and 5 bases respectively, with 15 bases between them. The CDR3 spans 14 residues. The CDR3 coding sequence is TGTGCCAGCAGCCCCCTGGCGGTAGGAACTGAAGCTTTCTTT. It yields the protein CASSPLAVGTEAFF.

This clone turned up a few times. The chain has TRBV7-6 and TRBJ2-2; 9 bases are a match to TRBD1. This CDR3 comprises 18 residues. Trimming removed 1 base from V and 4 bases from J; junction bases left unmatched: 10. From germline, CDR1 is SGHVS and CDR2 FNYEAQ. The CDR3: CASSLVYRDRAFTGELFF. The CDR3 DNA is TGTGCCAGCAGCTTAGTTTACCGGGACAGGGCTTTCACCGGGGAGCTGTTTTTT.

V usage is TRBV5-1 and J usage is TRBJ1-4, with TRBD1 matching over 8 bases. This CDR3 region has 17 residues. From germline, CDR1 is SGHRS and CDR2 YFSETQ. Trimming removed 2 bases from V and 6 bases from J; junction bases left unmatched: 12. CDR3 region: CASSLGQGRRVDEKLFF. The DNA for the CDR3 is TGCGCCAGCAGCTTAGGACAGGGAAGGAGGGTAGATGAAAAACTGTTTTTT.

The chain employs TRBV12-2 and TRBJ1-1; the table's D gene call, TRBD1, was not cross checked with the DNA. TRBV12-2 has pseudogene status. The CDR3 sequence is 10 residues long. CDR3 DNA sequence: TGTGCAAGTCGCTTCACAGGGGCTTTCTTT. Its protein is CASRFTGAFF.

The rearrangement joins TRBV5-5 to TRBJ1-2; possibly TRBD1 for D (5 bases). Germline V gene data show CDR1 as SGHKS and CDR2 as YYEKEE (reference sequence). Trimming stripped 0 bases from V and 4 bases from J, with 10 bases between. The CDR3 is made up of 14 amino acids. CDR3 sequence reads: CASSLDRGLYGYTF. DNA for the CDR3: TGTGCCAGCAGCTTGGATAGGGGACTCTATGGCTACACCTTC.

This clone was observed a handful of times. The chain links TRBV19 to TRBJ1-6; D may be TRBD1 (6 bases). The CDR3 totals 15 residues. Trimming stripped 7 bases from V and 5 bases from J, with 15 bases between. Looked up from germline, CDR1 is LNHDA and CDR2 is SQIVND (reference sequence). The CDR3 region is CASTPSGTNNSPLHF. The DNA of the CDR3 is TGTGCCAGTACCCCGTCCGGGACAAATAATTCACCCCTCCACTTT.

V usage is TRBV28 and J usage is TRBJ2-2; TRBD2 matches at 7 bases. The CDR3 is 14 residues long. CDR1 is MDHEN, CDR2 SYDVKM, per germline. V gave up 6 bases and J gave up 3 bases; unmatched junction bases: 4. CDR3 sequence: CASSLGGYTGELFF. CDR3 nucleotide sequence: TGTGCCAGCAGCTTGGGAGGGTACACCGGGGAGCTGTTTTTT.

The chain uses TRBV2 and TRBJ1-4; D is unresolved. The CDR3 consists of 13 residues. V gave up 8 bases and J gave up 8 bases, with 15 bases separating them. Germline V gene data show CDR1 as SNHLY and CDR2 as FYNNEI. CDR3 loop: CASDEGDGEKLFF. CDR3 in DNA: TGTGCCAGCGATGAGGGAGATGGCGAAAAACTGTTTTTT.

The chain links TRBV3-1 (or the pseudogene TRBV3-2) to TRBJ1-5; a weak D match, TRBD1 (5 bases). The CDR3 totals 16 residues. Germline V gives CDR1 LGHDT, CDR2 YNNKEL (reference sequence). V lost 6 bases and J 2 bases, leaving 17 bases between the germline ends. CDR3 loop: CASSKTASPGNQPQHF. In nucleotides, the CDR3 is TGTGCCAGCAGTAAGACAGCCAGCCCGGGCAATCAGCCCCAGCATTTT.

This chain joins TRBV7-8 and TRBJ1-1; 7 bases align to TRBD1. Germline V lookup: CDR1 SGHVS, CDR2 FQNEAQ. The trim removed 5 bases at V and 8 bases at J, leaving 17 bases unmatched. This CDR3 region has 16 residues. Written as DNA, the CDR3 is TGTGCCAGCAGCCCAGACGGGACAGACTCAGGACTAGAAGCTTTCTTT. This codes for CASSPDGTDSGLEAFF.

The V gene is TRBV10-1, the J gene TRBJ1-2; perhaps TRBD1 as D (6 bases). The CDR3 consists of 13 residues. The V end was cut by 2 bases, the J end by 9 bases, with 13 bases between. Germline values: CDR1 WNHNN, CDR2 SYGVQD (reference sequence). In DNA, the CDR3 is TGCGCCAGCAGTGAGGGGCAGGGGTTCAGCTACACCTTC. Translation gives CASSEGQGFSYTF.

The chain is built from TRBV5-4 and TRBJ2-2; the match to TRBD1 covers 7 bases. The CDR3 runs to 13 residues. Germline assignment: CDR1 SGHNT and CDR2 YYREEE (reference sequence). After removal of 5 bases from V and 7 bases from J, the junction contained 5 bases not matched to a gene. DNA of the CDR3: TGTGCCAGCAGAGAATGGGACAGCGGGGAGCTGTTTTTT. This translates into CASREWDSGELFF.

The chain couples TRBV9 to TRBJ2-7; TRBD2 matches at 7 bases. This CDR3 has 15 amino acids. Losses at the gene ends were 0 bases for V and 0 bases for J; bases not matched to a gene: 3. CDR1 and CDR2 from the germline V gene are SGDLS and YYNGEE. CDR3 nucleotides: TGTGCCAGCAGCGTAGCAAGCGGGGCCTCCTACGAGCAGTACTTC. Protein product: CASSVASGASYEQYF.

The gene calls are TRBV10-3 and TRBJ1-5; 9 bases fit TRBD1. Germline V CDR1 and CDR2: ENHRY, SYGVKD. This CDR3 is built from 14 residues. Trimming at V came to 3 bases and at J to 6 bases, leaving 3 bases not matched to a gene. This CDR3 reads CAISERDRAQPQHF. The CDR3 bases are TGTGCCATCAGTGAACGGGACAGGGCTCAGCCCCAGCATTTT.

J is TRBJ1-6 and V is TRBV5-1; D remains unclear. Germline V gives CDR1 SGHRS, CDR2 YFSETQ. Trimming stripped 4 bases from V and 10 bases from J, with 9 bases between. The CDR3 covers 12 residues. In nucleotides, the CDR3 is TGCGCCAGCAGCAGCGGGTCCTCACCCCTCCACTTT. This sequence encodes CASSSGSSPLHF.

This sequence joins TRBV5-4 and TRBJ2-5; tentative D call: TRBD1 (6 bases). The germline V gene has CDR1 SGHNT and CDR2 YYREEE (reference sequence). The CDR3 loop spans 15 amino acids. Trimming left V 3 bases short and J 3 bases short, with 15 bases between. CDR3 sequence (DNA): TGTGCCAGCAGCTCCCGGGACACCTACGAAGAGACCCAGTACTTC. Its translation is CASSSRDTYEETQYF.

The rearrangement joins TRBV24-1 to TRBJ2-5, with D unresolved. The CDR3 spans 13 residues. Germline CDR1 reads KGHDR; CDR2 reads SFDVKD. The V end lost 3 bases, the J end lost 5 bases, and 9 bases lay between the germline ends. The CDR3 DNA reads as TGTGCCACCAGTGATAGCCCTTTCGAGACCCAGTACTTC. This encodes CATSDSPFETQYF.

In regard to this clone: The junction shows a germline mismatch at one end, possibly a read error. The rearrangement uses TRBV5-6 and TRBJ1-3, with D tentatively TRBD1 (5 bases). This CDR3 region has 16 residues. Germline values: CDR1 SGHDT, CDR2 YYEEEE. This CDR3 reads CASNLRGFLSGNTIYF. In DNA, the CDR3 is TGTGCCAGCAACTTGCGGGGGTTCCTCTCTGGAAACACCATATATTTT. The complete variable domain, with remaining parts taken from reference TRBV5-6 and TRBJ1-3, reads DAGVTQSPTHLIKTRGQQVTLRCSPKSGHDTVSWYQQALGQGPQFIFQYYEEEERQRGNFPDRFSGHQFPNYSSELNVNALLLGDSALYLCASNLRGFLSGNTIYFGEGSWLTVV.

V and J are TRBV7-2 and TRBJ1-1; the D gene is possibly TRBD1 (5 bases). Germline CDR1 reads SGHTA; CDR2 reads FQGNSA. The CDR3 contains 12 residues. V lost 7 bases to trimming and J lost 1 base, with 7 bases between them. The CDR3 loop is CASNDRNTEAFF. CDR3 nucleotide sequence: TGTGCCAGCAACGACAGGAACACTGAAGCTTTCTTT.

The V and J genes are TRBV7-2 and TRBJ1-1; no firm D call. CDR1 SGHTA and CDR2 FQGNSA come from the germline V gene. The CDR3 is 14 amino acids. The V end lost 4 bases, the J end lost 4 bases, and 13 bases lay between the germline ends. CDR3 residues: CASSYVGGSTEAFF. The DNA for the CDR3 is TGTGCCAGCAGCTACGTGGGAGGTAGCACTGAAGCTTTCTTT.

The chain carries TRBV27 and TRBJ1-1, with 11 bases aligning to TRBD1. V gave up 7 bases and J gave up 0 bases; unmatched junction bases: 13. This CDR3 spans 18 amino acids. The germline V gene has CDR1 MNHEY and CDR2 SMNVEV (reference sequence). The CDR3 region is CASTLVGDRGSMNTEAFF. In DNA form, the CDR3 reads TGTGCCAGCACCCTCGTGGGGGACAGGGGGTCCATGAACACTGAAGCTTTCTTT.

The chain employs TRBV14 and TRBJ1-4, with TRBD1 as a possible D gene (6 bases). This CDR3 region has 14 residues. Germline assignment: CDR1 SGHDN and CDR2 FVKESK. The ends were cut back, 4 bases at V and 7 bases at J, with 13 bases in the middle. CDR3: CASSPRGALEKLFF. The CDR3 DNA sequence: TGTGCCAGCAGCCCCCGGGGGGCACTTGAAAAACTGTTTTTT.

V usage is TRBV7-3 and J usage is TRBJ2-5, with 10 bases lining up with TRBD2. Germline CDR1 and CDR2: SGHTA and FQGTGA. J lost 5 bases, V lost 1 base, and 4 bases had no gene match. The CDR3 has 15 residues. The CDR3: CASSLIAGGRETQYF. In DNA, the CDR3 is TGTGCCAGCAGCTTAATAGCGGGGGGCCGCGAGACCCAGTACTTC.

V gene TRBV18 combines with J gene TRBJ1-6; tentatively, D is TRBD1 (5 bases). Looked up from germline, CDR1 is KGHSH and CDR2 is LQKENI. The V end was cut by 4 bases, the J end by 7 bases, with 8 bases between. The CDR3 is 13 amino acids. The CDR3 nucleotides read TGTGCCAGCTCACAGGACACAAATTCACCCCTCCACTTT. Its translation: CASSQDTNSPLHF.

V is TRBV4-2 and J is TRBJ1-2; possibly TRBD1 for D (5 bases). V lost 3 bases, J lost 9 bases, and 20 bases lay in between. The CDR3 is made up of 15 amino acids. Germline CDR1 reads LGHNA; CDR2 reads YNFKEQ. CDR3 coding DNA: TGTGCCAGCAGCCAGTCCCAGGGAAGGGTGGTGCGCTACACCTTC. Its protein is CASSQSQGRVVRYTF.